The clone carrying this T cell receptor (beta chain) was observed at least ten times. Its antigen remains unknown. TCRdb redid the calling of the reads with MiXCR, one entry per CDR3 protein. The sample has about 310,000 distinct CDR3 sequences; roughly 15% are singletons. The entry originates in a study of T cell repertoires in cytomegalovirus infection. This CDR3 has 14 residues. V was pared by 2 bases and J by 1 base, with 3 bases between. CDR1 is MNHNY, CDR2 SVGAGI, per germline (reference sequence). General study results and limits: It was HLA-C-restricted CMV-specific TCR beta clonotypes that dominated the response ex vivo. People with CMV and the relevant HLA were identified by cumulative public TCR beta family frequency.

Sequenced: PBMCs. The chain uses TRBV6-6 and TRBJ1-6, with D unclear. This clonotype originated in a human donor in good health (CMV status not recorded). Some clones in this sample may be carry-over from other donors' samples. CDR3 sequence reads: CASSYESYNSPLHF. The CDR3 bases are TGTGCCAGCAGTTACGAATCCTATAATTCACCCCTCCACTTT.